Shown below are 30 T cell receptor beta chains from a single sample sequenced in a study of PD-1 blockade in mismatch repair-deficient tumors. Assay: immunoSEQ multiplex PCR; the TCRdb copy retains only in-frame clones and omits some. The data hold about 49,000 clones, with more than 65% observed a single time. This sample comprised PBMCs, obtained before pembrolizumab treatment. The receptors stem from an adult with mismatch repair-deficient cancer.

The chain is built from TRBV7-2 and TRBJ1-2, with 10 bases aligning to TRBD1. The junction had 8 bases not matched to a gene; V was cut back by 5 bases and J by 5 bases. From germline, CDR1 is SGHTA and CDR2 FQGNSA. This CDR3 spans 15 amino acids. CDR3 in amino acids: CASSTTGQGTYGYTF. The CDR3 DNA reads TGTGCCAGCAGCACCACGGGACAGGGGACTTATGGCTACACCTTC.

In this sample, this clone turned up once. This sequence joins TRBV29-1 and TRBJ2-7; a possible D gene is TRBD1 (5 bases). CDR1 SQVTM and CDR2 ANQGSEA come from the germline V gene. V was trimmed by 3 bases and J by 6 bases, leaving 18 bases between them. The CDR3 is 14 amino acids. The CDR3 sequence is CSVDRAGLIGEQYF. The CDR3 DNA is TGCAGCGTTGACCGGGCAGGGCTGATAGGCGAGCAGTACTTC.

Here the CDR3 DNA reads TGTGCCAGCAGTCGGGCTCTGCCCTTCGGGGAGACCCAGTACTTC. It is translated as CASSRALPFGETQYF. The V call is TRBV28, the J call TRBJ2-5; D unclear. CDR1 MDHEN and CDR2 SYDVKM come from the germline V gene. The CDR3 loop spans 15 amino acids. V dropped 5 bases and J dropped 5 bases, with 18 bases sitting between them.

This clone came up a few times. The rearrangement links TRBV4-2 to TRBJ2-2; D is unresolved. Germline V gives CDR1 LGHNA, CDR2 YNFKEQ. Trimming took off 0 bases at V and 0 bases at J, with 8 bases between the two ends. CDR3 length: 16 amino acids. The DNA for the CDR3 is TGTGCCAGCAGCCAAGAACTCTTCGCGAACACCGGGGAGCTGTTTTTT. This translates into CASSQELFANTGELFF.

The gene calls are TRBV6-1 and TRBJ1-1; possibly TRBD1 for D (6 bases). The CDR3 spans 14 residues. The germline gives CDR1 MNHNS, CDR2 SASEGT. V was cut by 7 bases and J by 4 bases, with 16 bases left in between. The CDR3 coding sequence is TGTGCCAGCACTCGGACAGCTACGAGCACTGAAGCTTTCTTT. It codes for CASTRTATSTEAFF.

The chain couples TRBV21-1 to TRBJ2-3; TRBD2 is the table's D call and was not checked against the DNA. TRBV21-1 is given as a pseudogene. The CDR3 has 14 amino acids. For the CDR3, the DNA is TGTGCCAGCAGCAAAGCGGGAGTGGCAGATACGCAGTATTTT. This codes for CASSKAGVADTQYF.

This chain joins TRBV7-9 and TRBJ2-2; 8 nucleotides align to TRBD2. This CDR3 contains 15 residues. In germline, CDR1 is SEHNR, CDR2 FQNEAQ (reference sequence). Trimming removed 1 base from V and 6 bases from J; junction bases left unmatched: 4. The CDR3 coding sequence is TGTGCCAGCAGCTTAGAATCGGGAGGGCCCGGGGAGCTGTTTTTT. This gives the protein CASSLESGGPGELFF.

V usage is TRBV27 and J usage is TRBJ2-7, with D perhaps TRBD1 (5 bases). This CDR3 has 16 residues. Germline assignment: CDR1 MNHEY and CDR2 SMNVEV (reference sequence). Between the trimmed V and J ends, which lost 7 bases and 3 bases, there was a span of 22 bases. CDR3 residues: CASTSLGPPGHYEQYF. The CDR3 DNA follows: TGTGCCAGCACCAGCCTCGGGCCCCCAGGACACTACGAGCAGTACTTC.

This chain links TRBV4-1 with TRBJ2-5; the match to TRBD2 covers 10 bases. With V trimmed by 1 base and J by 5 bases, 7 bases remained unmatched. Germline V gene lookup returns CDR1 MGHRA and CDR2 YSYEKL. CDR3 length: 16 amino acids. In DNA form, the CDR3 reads TGCGCCAGCAGCCAAGGCCTAGCGGGAGAACTCGAGACCCAGTACTTC. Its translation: CASSQGLAGELETQYF.

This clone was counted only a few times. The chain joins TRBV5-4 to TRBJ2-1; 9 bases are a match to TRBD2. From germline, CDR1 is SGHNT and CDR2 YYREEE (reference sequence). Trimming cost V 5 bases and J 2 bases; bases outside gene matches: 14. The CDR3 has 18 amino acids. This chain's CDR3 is CASRPTPPGGRAYNEQFF. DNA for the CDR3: TGTGCCAGCAGACCCACCCCCCCGGGCGGGAGGGCCTACAATGAGCAGTTCTTC.

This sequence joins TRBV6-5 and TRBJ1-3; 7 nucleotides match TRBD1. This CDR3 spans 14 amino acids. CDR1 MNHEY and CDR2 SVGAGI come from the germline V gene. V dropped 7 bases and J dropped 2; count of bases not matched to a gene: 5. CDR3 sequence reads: CASITDRTGNTIYF. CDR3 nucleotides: TGTGCCAGCATTACGGACAGGACTGGAAACACCATATATTTT.

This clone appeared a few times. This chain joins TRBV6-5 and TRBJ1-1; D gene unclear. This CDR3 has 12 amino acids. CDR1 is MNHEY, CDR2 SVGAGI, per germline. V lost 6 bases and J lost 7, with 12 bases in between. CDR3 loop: CASSGLAGEAFF. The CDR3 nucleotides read TGTGCCAGCAGCGGACTGGCCGGTGAAGCTTTCTTT.

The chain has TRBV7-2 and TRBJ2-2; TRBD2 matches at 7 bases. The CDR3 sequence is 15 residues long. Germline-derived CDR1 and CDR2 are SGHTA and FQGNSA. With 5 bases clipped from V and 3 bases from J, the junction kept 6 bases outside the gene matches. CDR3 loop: CASSRRLADTGELFF. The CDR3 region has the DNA TGTGCCAGCAGCCGAAGACTAGCCGACACCGGGGAGCTGTTTTTT.

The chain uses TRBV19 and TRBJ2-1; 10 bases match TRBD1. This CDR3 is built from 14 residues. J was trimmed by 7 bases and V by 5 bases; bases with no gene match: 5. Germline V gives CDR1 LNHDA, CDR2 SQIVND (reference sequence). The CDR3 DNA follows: TGTGCCAGTAGTGCGACAGGGGGCACGAATGAGCAGTTCTTC. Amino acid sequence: CASSATGGTNEQFF.

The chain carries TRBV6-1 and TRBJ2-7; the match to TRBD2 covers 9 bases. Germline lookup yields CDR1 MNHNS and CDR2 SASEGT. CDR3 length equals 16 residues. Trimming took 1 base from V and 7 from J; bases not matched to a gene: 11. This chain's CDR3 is CASSEDGSGGFGEQYF. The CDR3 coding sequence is TGTGCCAGCAGTGAAGATGGTAGCGGGGGCTTCGGGGAGCAGTACTTC.

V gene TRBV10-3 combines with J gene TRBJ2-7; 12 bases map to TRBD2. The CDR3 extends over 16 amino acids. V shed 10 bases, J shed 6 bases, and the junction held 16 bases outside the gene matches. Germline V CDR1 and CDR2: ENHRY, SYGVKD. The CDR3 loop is CATGEGTSGLGGEQYF. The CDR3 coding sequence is TGTGCCACTGGCGAAGGGACTAGCGGGTTAGGAGGCGAGCAGTACTTC.

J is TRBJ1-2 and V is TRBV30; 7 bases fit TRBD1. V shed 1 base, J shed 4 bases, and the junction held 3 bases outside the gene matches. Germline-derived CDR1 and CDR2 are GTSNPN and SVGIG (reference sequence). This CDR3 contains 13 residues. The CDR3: CAWSAGQIYGYTF. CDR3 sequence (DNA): TGTGCCTGGAGTGCGGGACAGATCTATGGCTACACCTTC.

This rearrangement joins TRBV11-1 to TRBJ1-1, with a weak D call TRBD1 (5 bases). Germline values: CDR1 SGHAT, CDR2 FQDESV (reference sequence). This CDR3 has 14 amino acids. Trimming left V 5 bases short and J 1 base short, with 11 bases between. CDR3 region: CASSPDRANTEAFF. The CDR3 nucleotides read TGTGCCAGCAGCCCAGACAGAGCGAACACTGAAGCTTTCTTT.

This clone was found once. The CDR3 sequence is CASTTRLAGQPQHF. The DNA of the CDR3 is TGTGCCAGTACAACCCGACTAGCGGGTCAGCCCCAGCATTTT. The V and J genes are TRBV19 and TRBJ1-5; the D is unclear. V was shortened by 7 bases and J by 6 bases, with 16 bases between the two germline ends. Germline V gene lookup returns CDR1 LNHDA and CDR2 SQIVND (reference sequence). This CDR3 has 14 amino acids.

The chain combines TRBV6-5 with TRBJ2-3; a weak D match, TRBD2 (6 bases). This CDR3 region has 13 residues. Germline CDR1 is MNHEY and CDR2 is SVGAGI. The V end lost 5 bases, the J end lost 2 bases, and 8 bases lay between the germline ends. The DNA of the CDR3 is TGTGCCAGCAGTCGGGACTTCACAGATACGCAGTATTTT. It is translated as CASSRDFTDTQYF.

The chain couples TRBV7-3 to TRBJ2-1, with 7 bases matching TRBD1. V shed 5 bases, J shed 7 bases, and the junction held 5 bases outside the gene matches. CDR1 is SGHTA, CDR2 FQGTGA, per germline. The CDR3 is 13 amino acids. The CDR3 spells CASSIGQVNEQFF. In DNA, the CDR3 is TGTGCCAGCAGCATAGGACAGGTGAATGAGCAGTTCTTC.

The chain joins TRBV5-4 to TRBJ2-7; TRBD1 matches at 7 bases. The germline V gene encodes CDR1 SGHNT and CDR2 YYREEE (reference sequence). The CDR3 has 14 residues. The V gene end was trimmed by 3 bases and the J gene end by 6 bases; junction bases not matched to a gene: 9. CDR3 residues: CASSSGQVLGEQYF. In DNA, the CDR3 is TGTGCCAGCAGCTCCGGACAGGTTCTCGGCGAGCAGTACTTC.

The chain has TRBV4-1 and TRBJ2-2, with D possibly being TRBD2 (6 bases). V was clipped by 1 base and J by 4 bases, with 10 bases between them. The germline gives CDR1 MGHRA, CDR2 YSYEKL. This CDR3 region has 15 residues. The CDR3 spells CASSQATSLTGELFF. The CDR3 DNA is TGCGCCAGCAGCCAAGCAACTAGCCTCACCGGGGAGCTGTTTTTT.

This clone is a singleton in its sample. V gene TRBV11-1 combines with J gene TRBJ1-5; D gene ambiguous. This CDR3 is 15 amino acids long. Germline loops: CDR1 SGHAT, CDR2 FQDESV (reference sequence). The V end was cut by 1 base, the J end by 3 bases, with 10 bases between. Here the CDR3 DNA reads TGTGCCAGCAGCTTAGATACGGGATTCAATCAGCCCCAGCATTTT. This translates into CASSLDTGFNQPQHF. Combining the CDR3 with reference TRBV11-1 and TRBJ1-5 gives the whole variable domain EAEVAQSPRYKITEKSQAVAFWCDPISGHATLYWYRQILGQGPELLVQFQDESVVDDSQLPKDRFSAERLKGVDSTLKIQPAELGDSAMYLCASSLDTGFNQPQHFGDGTRLSIL.

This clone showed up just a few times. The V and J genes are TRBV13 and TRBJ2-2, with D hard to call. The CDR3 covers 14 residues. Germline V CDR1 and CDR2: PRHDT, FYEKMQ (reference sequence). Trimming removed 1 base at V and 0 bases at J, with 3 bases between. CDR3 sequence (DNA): TGTGCCAGCAGCTTAGCCACGAACACCGGGGAGCTGTTTTTT. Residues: CASSLATNTGELFF.

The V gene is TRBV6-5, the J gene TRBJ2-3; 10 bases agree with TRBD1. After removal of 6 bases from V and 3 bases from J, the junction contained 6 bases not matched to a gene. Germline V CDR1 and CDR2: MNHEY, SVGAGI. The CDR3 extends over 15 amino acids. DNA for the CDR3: TGTGCCAGCAGCGACAGGGGGCCTGTAACAGATACGCAGTATTTT. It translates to CASSDRGPVTDTQYF.

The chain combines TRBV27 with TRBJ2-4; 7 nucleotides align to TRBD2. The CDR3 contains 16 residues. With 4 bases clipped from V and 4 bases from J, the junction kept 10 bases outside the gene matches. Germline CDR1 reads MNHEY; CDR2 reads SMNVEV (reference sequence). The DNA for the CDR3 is TGTGCCAGCAGTTCCCCGGGGAGGGTAGGAAAAAACATTCAGTACTTC. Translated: CASSSPGRVGKNIQYF.

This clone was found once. The DNA of the CDR3 is TGTGCCAGCAGTTTATGGGGAACGAACACTGAAGCTTTCTTT. It translates to CASSLWGTNTEAFF. The V gene is TRBV27, the J gene TRBJ1-1; D remains ambiguous. Trimming removed 1 base from V and 1 base from J, with 7 bases in between. This CDR3 is 14 amino acids long. CDR1 and CDR2 (germline): MNHEY, SMNVEV (reference sequence).

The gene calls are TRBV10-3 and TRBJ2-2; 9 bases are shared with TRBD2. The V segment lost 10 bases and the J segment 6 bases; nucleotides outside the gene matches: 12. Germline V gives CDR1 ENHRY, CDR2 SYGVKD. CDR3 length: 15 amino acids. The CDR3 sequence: CASGSGSFLAGELFF. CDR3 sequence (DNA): TGTGCCAGTGGTAGCGGGAGTTTTTTGGCCGGGGAGCTGTTTTTT.

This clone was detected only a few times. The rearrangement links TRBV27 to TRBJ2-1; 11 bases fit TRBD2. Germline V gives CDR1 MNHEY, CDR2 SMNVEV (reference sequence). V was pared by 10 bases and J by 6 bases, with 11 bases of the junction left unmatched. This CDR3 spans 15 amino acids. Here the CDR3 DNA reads TGTGCCACATTGAGACTAGCGGGATTTCGCAATGAGCAGTTCTTC. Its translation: CATLRLAGFRNEQFF.